A single sample gave rise to the 5 T cell receptor beta chains below, sequenced in a study of CD8 T cells in Susac syndrome (dated by TCRdb to between 2018 and 2021). Library generation was performed with the immunoSEQ multiplex PCR assay. RNA was extracted with the RNeasy kit and roughly 0.45 to 1 ug was reverse transcribed using random hexamers. TCRdb trimmed the raw reads at Q25, called clones with MiXCR and kept productive beta chains. For every CDR3 protein sequence, its rows merge into one entry that carries the most common genes and DNA. The sample table contains 160,000 or so distinct CDR3 sequences; only one count was recorded for 92% of them. In total, the top ten clones hold approximately 0.082% of the sample. The sample was CD4+ T cells from PBMCs. The receptors were sampled from a human donor in good health.

This clonotype showed up just once. The rearrangement joins TRBV6-2 or TRBV6-3 to TRBJ2-7, with D possibly matching TRBD2 (5 bases). The germline V gene has CDR1 MNHEY and CDR2 SVGEGT. The V end was cut by 6 bases, the J end by 6 bases, with 18 bases between. This CDR3 has 14 amino acids. CDR3 region: CASSWAGIDGEQYF. DNA of the CDR3: TGTGCCAGCAGCTGGGCCGGGATAGATGGCGAGCAGTACTTC.

This chain uses TRBV18 with TRBJ2-6; D is uncertain. The CDR3 runs to 14 residues. V was cut by 6 bases and J by 0 bases, with 6 bases left in between. Germline CDR1 is KGHSH and CDR2 is LQKENI. The CDR3: CASSSDSGANVLTF. The CDR3 region has the DNA TGTGCCAGCTCCTCGGACTCTGGGGCCAACGTCCTGACTTTC.

The V gene is TRBV6-5, the J gene TRBJ1-1; weak D call: TRBD1 (5 bases). Deletions cut 0 bases from V and 5 bases from J, with 19 bases between. The germline V gene has CDR1 MNHEY and CDR2 SVGAGI. This CDR3 has 17 amino acids. The CDR3 protein is CASSYSIPGAPGTEAFF. CDR3 DNA sequence: TGTGCCAGCAGTTACTCGATTCCCGGGGCGCCAGGAACTGAAGCTTTCTTT.

The chain employs TRBV5-1 and TRBJ2-2, with TRBD1 as a possible D gene (7 bases). Between the trimmed V and J ends, which lost 5 bases and 6 bases, there was a span of 26 bases. Germline V CDR1 and CDR2: SGHRS, YFSETQ. CDR3 length: 18 amino acids. The CDR3 loop reads CASRSAQGGEGFSGELFF. The CDR3 nucleotides read TGCGCCAGCAGATCTGCTCAGGGGGGCGAAGGCTTCTCCGGGGAGCTGTTTTTT.

The chain combines TRBV10-3 with TRBJ2-3; tentative D call: TRBD1 (5 bases). Germline V CDR1 and CDR2: ENHRY, SYGVKD. CDR3 length: 14 amino acids. Trimming left V 8 bases short and J 0 bases short, with 12 bases between. CDR3 sequence (DNA): TGTGCCATCGGGCAGCAGGGTAGCACAGATACGCAGTATTTT. Amino acids: CAIGQQGSTDTQYF.